This TCR beta chain was retrieved from a study of blood T cells in healthy people across ages. Using a J-beta primer mix together with a sample-barcoded 5' primer, a second PCR was run for about 6 to 11 cycles. TCRdb re-called the 5' RACE reads with MiXCR, one entry per CDR3 protein. The table includes 800,000 or so distinct CDR3 sequences, roughly 25% detected once. The CDR3 runs to 14 residues. Germline lookup yields CDR1 SGHRS and CDR2 YFSETQ. V lost 2 bases to trimming and J lost 2 bases, with 8 bases between them. This clonotype has more than one count but fewer than ten. This sample also appeared in a second study, on T cells of mothers and their children. Turning to that study: Amplification in the second PCR used the M1S primer, which added sample barcodes and 2-4 random nucleotides.

Source material: blood. The receptor's source is a boy between 5 and 17 years old in good health. The V call is TRBV5-1, the J call TRBJ2-1; tentative D call: TRBD1 (6 bases). CDR3 in amino acids: CASSFRDTYNEQFF. The CDR3 region has the DNA TGCGCCAGCAGCTTCCGGGACACCTACAATGAGCAGTTCTTC.